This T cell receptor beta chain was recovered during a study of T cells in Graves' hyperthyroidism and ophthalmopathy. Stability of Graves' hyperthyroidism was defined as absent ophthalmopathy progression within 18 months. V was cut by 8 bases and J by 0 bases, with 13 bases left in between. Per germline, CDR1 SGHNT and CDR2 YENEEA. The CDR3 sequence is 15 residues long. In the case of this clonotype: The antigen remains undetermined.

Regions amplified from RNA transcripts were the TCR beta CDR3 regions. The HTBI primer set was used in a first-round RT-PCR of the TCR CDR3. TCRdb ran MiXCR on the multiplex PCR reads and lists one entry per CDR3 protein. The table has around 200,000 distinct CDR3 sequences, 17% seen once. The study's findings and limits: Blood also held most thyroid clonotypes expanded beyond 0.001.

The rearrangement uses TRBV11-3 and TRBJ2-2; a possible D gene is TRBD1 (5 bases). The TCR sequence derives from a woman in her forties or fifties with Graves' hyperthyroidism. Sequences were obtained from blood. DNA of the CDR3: TGTGCCAGCTCCAGGGCGACAACGAACACCGGGGAGCTGTTTTTT. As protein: CASSRATTNTGELFF.